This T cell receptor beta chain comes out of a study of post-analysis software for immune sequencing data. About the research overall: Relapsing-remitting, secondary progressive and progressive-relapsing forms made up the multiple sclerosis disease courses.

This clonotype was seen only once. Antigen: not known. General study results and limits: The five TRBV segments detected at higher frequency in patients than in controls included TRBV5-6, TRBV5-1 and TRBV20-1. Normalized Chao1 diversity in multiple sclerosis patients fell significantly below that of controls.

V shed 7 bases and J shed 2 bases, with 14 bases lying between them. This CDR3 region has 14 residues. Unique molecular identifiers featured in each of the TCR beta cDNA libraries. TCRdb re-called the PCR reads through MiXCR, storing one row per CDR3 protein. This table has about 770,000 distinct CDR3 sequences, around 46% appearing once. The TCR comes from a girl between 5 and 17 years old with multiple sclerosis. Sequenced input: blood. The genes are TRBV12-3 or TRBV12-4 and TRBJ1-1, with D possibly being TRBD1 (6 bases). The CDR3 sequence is CASTRTARNTEAFF. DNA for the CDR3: TGTGCCAGCACGAGGACAGCCCGAAACACTGAAGCTTTCTTT.